What follows are 18 T cell receptor beta chains derived from one specimen sequenced in a study of shared clonotypes between healthy human individuals. Repertoires were generated with immunoSEQ multiplex PCR, while TCRdb's copy carries only in-frame clones and drops some. The repertoire holds more than 1 million clones, with around three quarters as singletons. Sequences were obtained from memory CD4+ T cells from PBMCs. The subset here: CD45RA-negative fraction. These TCRs come from a man aged 18 to 30 in good health. Some clones in this sample may be carry-over from other donors' samples.

The gene calls are TRBV15 and TRBJ1-4, with D possibly being TRBD1 (5 bases). V dropped 0 bases and J dropped 8 bases, with 13 bases sitting between them. The CDR3 is made up of 15 amino acids. The germline V gene encodes CDR1 LNHNV and CDR2 YYDKDF (reference sequence). Written as DNA, the CDR3 is TGTGCCACCAGCAGAGAGCGCGCAGGGAGAGAAAAACTGTTTTTT. This codes for CATSRERAGREKLFF.

In this sample, this clone turned up once. This chain connects TRBV6-6 to TRBJ2-5; 7 bases are a match to TRBD2. This CDR3 has 14 residues. The V segment lost 5 bases and the J segment 3 bases; nucleotides outside the gene matches: 6. The germline gives CDR1 MNHNY, CDR2 SVGAGI (reference sequence). CDR3 residues: CASSKPSGKETQYF. CDR3 coding DNA: TGTGCCAGCAGTAAGCCTAGCGGCAAAGAGACCCAGTACTTC.

This rearrangement joins TRBV9 to TRBJ2-3, with D unclear. CDR1 SGDLS and CDR2 YYNGEE come from the germline V gene. The V end was cut by 4 bases, the J end by 0 bases, with 9 bases between. The CDR3 totals 14 residues. In DNA form, the CDR3 reads TGTGCCAGCAGCCCCCCCGGGAGCACAGATACGCAGTATTTT. Its protein product is CASSPPGSTDTQYF.

J is TRBJ1-1 and V is TRBV18; 10 nucleotides line up with TRBD1. CDR1 is KGHSH, CDR2 LQKENI, per germline. Unmatched junction bases numbered 9, after V lost 0 bases and J lost 2 bases. The CDR3 contains 18 residues. The CDR3 spells CASSPPGQGTRGNTEAFF. Written as DNA, the CDR3 is TGTGCCAGCTCACCACCGGGACAGGGGACCCGGGGCAACACTGAAGCTTTCTTT.

This clone showed up just a few times. Other DNA sequences from this sample encode an identical CDR3 as well. CDR3 in DNA: TGCAGTGCTGGGGACAGGGAAGAGCAGTTCTTC. Its protein product is CSAGDREEQFF. J is TRBJ2-1 and V is TRBV20-1, with TRBD1 identical over 9 bases. V was clipped by 5 bases and J by 10 bases; unmatched bases: 3. The CDR3 totals 11 residues. Germline assignment: CDR1 DFQATT and CDR2 SNEGSKA (reference sequence).

The CDR3 protein is CASSEIGQRVLSYGYTF. CDR3 DNA sequence: TGTGCCAGCAGCGAGATCGGACAGCGGGTTCTCTCCTATGGCTACACCTTC. This chain connects TRBV28 to TRBJ1-2; possible D gene TRBD1, 6 bases. CDR1 and CDR2 from the germline V gene are MDHEN and SYDVKM. V lost 6 bases and J lost 4, with 24 bases in between. There are 17 residues in the CDR3.

The chain couples TRBV6-5 to TRBJ2-3, with 8 bases identical to TRBD2. V shed 1 base, J shed 3 bases, and the junction held 3 bases outside the gene matches. Germline V gene lookup returns CDR1 MNHEY and CDR2 SVGAGI. This CDR3 has 15 residues. For the CDR3, the DNA is TGTGCCAGCAGTTACTTGGGCGGGAGGACAGATACGCAGTATTTT. Translating it yields CASSYLGGRTDTQYF.

The chain recombines TRBV5-1 with TRBJ2-7; D tentatively reads TRBD1 or TRBD2 (5 bases each). The CDR3 covers 20 residues. Germline lookup yields CDR1 SGHRS and CDR2 YFSETQ. Trimming left V 2 bases short and J 3 bases short, with 30 bases between. The CDR3 coding sequence is TGCGCCAGCAGCTTCCTGGGGCAGGCCACCTCTGGGGGAGATGGCTACGAGCAGTACTTC. It encodes CASSFLGQATSGGDGYEQYF.

The chain couples TRBV4-1 to TRBJ2-7; D is perhaps TRBD2 (6 bases). Germline V gives CDR1 MGHRA, CDR2 YSYEKL. Deletions cut 1 base from V and 4 bases from J, with 11 bases between. CDR3 length: 14 amino acids. CDR3 protein: CASSQGGALYEQYF. DNA of the CDR3: TGCGCCAGCAGCCAAGGCGGGGCCCTATACGAGCAGTACTTC.

The CDR3 DNA follows: TGTGCCAGCAGTCGTTCCACAGATACGCAGTATTTT. Amino acid sequence: CASSRSTDTQYF. J is TRBJ2-3 and V is TRBV11-3; D unresolved. Per the germline V gene, CDR1 is SGHNT and CDR2 is YENEEA. V was pared by 6 bases and J by 2 bases, with 6 bases between. The CDR3 is made up of 12 amino acids.

About this clone itself: A much more abundant neighbour one base away suggests this may be a read error. This specimen includes other DNA sequences encoding the same CDR3. The chain joins TRBV28 to TRBJ2-7, with 7 positions matching TRBD1. Germline CDR1 reads MDHEN; CDR2 reads SYDVKM. CDR3 length: 12 amino acids. V shed 8 bases, J shed 0 bases, and the junction held 1 base outside the gene matches. The CDR3 nucleotides read TGTGCCAGCGGGGACAGCTCCTACGAGCAGTACTTC. It translates to CASGDSSYEQYF.

This clone was observed a handful of times. The chain has TRBV7-3 and TRBJ2-2; D gene ambiguous. The CDR3 has 16 residues. V gave up 2 bases and J gave up 1 base, with 11 bases separating them. Germline V gene data show CDR1 as SGHTA and CDR2 as FQGTGA. The CDR3 protein is CASSLELLGNTGELFF. As DNA, the CDR3 is TGTGCCAGCAGCTTAGAGTTACTGGGGAACACCGGGGAGCTGTTTTTT.

The chain uses TRBV5-1 and TRBJ2-7; 9 bases fit TRBD2. CDR1 is SGHRS, CDR2 YFSETQ, per germline. This CDR3 region has 15 residues. V lost 1 base to trimming and J lost 6 bases; unmatched junction nucleotides: 8. CDR3 sequence (DNA): TGCGCCAGCAGCTTGCTCGGCGGGAGGGCCGCCGAGCAGTACTTC. This codes for CASSLLGGRAAEQYF.

The V gene is TRBV7-2, the J gene TRBJ2-5; D call uncertain. Germline CDR1 reads SGHTA; CDR2 reads FQGNSA. V lost 5 bases and J 4 bases, leaving 11 bases between the germline ends. The CDR3 has 13 residues. CDR3 bases: TGTGCCAGCAGCAGCACAGTGGGAGAGACCCAGTACTTC. It translates to CASSSTVGETQYF.

The gene calls are TRBV15 and TRBJ1-1; a possible D gene is TRBD1 (5 bases). Looked up from germline, CDR1 is LNHNV and CDR2 is YYDKDF (reference sequence). V shed 1 base and J shed 1 base, with 16 bases lying between them. The CDR3 extends over 17 amino acids. The CDR3 protein is CATSRGLGGARNTEAFF. The CDR3 DNA sequence: TGTGCCACCAGCAGAGGACTTGGAGGGGCCCGGAACACTGAAGCTTTCTTT.

The chain combines TRBV28 with TRBJ2-1; perhaps TRBD2 as D (6 bases). The CDR3 runs 16 residues. The germline V and J ends were trimmed by 7 bases and 0 bases, with 16 bases remaining between them. Germline CDR1 reads MDHEN; CDR2 reads SYDVKM. CDR3 region: CASTLDRTTSYNEQFF. CDR3 coding DNA: TGTGCCAGCACCCTCGACCGGACTACCTCCTACAATGAGCAGTTCTTC.

This rearrangement joins TRBV7-2 to TRBJ2-7, with 9 bases aligning to TRBD2. The CDR3 contains 18 residues. Germline V gives CDR1 SGHTA, CDR2 FQGNSA. V shed 5 bases and J 5 bases; nucleotides not matched to a gene: 19. The CDR3 is CASSPLRGAAGGLDEQYF. The CDR3 DNA is TGTGCCAGCAGCCCCCTGAGGGGGGCGGCGGGAGGGCTCGACGAGCAGTACTTC.

The V and J genes are TRBV5-1 and TRBJ1-1, with D hard to call. This CDR3 is 13 amino acids long. Per germline, CDR1 SGHRS and CDR2 YFSETQ. V dropped 1 base and J dropped 7 bases, with 11 bases sitting between them. The CDR3 spells CASSLSGRNEAFF. The CDR3 DNA follows: TGCGCCAGCAGCTTGTCGGGTAGAAATGAAGCTTTCTTT.